This T cell receptor beta chain was found in a study of T cell responses to AZD1222 COVID-19 vaccine. Study results and limitations: It was only six AZD1222 recipients who were seropositive at baseline. A mostly white British donor set with more females was recruited, and clonal diversity was possibly underestimated. Unmutated variant regions are reportedly targeted by nearly half of spike-specific TCRs.

Analysis merged second doses at about 4 or about 12 weeks. Comments on this clone: What it binds is unknown.

Repertoires were generated with immunoSEQ multiplex PCR, while TCRdb's copy carries only in-frame clones and drops some. The data hold 35,000 to 45,000 clones, with over 80% observed a single time. This receptor was taken from an adult who received the AZD1222 COVID-19 vaccine. Sequenced here: peripheral blood, sampled 28 days after the second AZD1222 dose.

The CDR3 sequence: CASSTGSSYNEQFF. The CDR3 nucleotides read TGTGCCAGCAGCACCGGGAGCTCCTACAATGAGCAGTTCTTC. This chain connects TRBV7-3 to TRBJ2-1; perhaps TRBD2 as D (6 bases). This CDR3 is 14 amino acids long. In germline, CDR1 is SGHTA, CDR2 FQGTGA. V lost 5 bases to trimming and J lost 0 bases, with 8 bases between them.